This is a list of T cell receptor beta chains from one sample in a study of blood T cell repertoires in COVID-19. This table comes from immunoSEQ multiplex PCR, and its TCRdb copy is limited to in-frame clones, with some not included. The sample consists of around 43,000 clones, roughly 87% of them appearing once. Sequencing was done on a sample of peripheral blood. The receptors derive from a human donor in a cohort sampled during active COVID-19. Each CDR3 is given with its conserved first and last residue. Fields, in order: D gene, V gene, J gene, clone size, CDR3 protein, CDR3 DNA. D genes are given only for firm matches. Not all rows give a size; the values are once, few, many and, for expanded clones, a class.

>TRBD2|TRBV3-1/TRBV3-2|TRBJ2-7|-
CASSPRGGRVGEQYF
TGTGCCAGCAGCCCACGGGGGGGCCGTGTAGGCGAGCAGTACTTC
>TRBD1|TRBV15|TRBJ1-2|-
CATSIRTGSYGYTF
TGTGCCACCAGCATCCGGACAGGGAGCTATGGCTACACCTTC
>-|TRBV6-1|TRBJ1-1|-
CASSEAGALGQAFF
TGTGCCAGCAGTGAAGCGGGTGCCCTGGGGCAAGCTTTCTTT
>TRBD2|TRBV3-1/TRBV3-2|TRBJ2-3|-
CASSHLDIGRADTQYF
TGTGCCAGCAGCCACCTTGACATCGGGAGGGCAGATACGCAGTATTTT
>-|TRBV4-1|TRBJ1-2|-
CASSQEPSANYGYTF
TGCGCCAGCAGCCAAGAACCTAGCGCTAACTATGGCTACACCTTC
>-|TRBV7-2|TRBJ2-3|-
CASSLVSTTDTQYF
TGTGCCAGCAGCTTAGTGTCTACCACAGATACGCAGTATTTT
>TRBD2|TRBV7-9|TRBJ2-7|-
CASSLNRGTSQYEQYF
TGTGCCAGCAGCTTAAATCGGGGGACTAGTCAGTACGAGCAGTACTTC
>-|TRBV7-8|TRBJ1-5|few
CASSLGPAEQPQHF
TGTGCCAGCAGCTTAGGACCAGCGGAACAGCCCCAGCATTTT
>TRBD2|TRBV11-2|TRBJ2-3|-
CASSLGTSGGAADTQYF
TGTGCCAGCAGCCTAGGCACTAGCGGGGGGGCTGCAGATACGCAGTATTTT
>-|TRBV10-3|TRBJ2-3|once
CATQRGLPSSTDTQYF
TGTGCCACGCAAAGGGGTCTCCCTTCTAGCACAGATACGCAGTATTTT
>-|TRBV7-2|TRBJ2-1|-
CASSSRRGRGEQFF
TGTGCCAGCAGCTCCCGGCGGGGACGGGGTGAGCAGTTCTTC
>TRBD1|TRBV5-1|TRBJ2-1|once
CASSGTVSYNEQFF
TGCGCCAGCAGCGGGACAGTTTCCTACAATGAGCAGTTCTTC
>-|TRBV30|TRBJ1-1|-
CAWSPTREAFF
TGTGCCTGGAGTCCCACGAGGGAGGCTTTCTTT
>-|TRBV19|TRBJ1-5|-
CASSILSREWPQHF
TGTGCCAGTAGTATCCTCAGCCGGGAGTGGCCCCAGCATTTT
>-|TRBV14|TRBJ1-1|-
CASSRLREMNTEAFF
TGTGCCAGCAGCCGCCTCCGGGAGATGAACACTGAAGCTTTCTTT
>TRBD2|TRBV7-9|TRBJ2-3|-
CASTRGGSTDTQYF
TGTGCCAGCACCCGGGGGGGGAGCACAGATACGCAGTATTTT
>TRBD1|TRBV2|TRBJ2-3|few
CASVIDRARTDTQYF
TGTGCCAGCGTTATCGACAGGGCCCGCACAGATACGCAGTATTTT
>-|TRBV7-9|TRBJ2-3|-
CASSPPPGLRTDTQYF
TGTGCCAGCAGCCCCCCCCCAGGGTTACGCACAGATACGCAGTATTTT
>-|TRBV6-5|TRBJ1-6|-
CASSSTGNSPLHF
TGTGCCAGCAGTTCAACAGGGAATTCACCCCTCCACTTT
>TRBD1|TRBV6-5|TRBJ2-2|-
CASSFGTDNTGELFF
TGTGCCAGCAGTTTCGGGACAGATAACACCGGGGAGCTGTTTTTT
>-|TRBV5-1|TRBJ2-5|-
CASTLAGKETQYF
TGCGCCAGCACTCTTGCGGGAAAAGAGACCCAGTACTTC
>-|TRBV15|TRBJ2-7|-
CATSRARETLLHEQYF
TGTGCCACCAGCAGAGCTCGGGAAACCCTGCTCCACGAGCAGTACTTC
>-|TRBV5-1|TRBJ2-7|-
CASSAGPGWEQYF
TGCGCCAGCAGCGCAGGGCCGGGTTGGGAGCAGTACTTC
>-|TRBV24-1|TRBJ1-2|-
CATSGGGRPNYGYTF
TGTGCCACCAGTGGCGGGGGAAGGCCTAACTATGGCTACACCTTC
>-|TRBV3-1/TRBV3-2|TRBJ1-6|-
CASSQGSPLHF
TGTGCCAGCAGCCAGGGCTCACCCCTCCACTTT
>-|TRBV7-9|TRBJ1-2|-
CASSSRTVYGYTF
TGTGCCAGCAGCTCTAGGACAGTCTATGGCTACACCTTC
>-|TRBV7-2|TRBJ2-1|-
CASSLSLIGASSYNEQFF
TGTGCCAGCAGCTTGAGTTTAATTGGGGCGAGCTCCTACAATGAGCAGTTCTTC
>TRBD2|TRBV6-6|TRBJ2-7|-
CAAARGYSYEQYF
TGTGCCGCGGCGCGGGGGTACTCCTACGAGCAGTACTTC
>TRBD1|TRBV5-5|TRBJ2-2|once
CASSLLQGEIGELFF
TGTGCCAGCAGCTTGCTACAGGGGGAGATCGGGGAGCTGTTTTTT
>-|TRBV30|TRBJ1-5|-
CAWAVARNQPQHF
TGTGCCTGGGCGGTTGCTCGCAATCAGCCCCAGCATTTT
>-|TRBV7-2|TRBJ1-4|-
CASSLERAPNEKLFF
TGTGCCAGCAGCTTAGAGCGGGCGCCTAATGAAAAACTGTTTTTT
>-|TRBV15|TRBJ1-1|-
CATSRVGGTEAFF
TGTGCCACCAGCAGAGTCGGGGGGACTGAAGCTTTCTTT
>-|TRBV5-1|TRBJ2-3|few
CASSAGLLSTDTQYF
TGCGCCAGCAGCGCGGGACTTCTAAGCACAGATACGCAGTATTTT
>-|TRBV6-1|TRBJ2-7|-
CASSEAPLTSPPEQYF
TGTGCCAGCAGTGAAGCCCCTTTAACGAGCCCCCCCGAGCAGTACTTC
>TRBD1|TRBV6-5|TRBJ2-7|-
CASRAGGTGTYEQYF
TGTGCCAGCAGGGCCGGAGGGACAGGTACCTACGAGCAGTACTTC
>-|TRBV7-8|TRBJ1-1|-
CASSFKRDTEAFF
TGTGCCAGCAGCTTTAAGCGGGACACTGAAGCTTTCTTT
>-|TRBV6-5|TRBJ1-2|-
CASSTTGPPYGYTF
TGTGCCAGCAGCACTACAGGCCCCCCTTATGGCTACACCTTC
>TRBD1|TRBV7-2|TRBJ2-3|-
CASSLAQTGGADTQYF
TGTGCCAGCAGCTTAGCGCAGACAGGGGGCGCAGATACGCAGTATTTT
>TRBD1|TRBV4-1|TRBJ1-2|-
CASSQDQVPGGLYGYTF
TGCGCCAGCAGCCAAGATCAGGTTCCAGGGGGCTTATATGGCTACACCTTC
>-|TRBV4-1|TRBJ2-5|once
CASSIDPGAETQYF
TGCGCCAGCAGCATCGACCCGGGAGCAGAGACCCAGTACTTC
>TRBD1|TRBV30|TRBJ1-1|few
CAWSKGAPSTEAFF
TGTGCCTGGAGTAAGGGGGCGCCGAGCACTGAAGCTTTCTTT
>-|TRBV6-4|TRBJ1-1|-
CASSIQGNTEAFF
TGTGCCAGCAGTATCCAGGGAAACACTGAAGCTTTCTTT
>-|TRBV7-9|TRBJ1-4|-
CASSLTTDLGEKLFF
TGTGCCAGCAGCTTAACGACAGATTTGGGAGAAAAACTGTTTTTT
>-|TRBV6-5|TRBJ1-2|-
CASRRQSYGYTF
TGTGCCAGCAGAAGACAGTCCTATGGCTACACCTTC
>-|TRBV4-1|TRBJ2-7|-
CASSQEPDSPEQYF
TGCGCCAGCAGCCAAGAGCCGGACAGCCCCGAGCAGTACTTC
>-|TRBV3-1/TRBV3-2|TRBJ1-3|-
CASSRASSGNTIYF
TGTGCCAGCAGCCGGGCGAGCTCTGGAAACACCATATATTTT
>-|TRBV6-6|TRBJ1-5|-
CASSARGGQPQHF
TGTGCCAGCAGCGCCCGGGGGGGTCAGCCCCAGCATTTT
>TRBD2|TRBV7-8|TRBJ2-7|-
CASSRLAGGIEQYF
TGTGCCAGCAGCCGACTAGCGGGTGGCATAGAGCAGTACTTC
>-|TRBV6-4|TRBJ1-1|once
CASSLQVNTEAFF
TGTGCCAGCAGCTTACAGGTGAACACTGAAGCTTTCTTT
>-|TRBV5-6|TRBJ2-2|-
CASSLDLGANTGELFF
TGTGCCAGCAGCTTGGACTTAGGGGCGAACACCGGGGAGCTGTTTTTT
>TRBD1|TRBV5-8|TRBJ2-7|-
CASLRGQPGDEQYF
TGTGCCAGCCTACGGGGACAGCCTGGGGACGAGCAGTACTTC
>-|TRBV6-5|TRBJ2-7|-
CASSLTDLGYEQYF
TGTGCCAGCAGCCTAACCGACTTGGGCTACGAGCAGTACTTC
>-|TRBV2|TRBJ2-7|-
CASSAQNYEQYF
TGTGCCAGCAGTGCCCAAAACTACGAGCAGTACTTC
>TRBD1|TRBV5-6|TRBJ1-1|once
CASSLGGQGWAFF
TGTGCCAGCAGCTTGGGAGGACAGGGGTGGGCTTTCTTT
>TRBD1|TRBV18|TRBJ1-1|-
CASSTTGVRNTEAFF
TGTGCCAGCTCAACGACAGGGGTTAGGAACACTGAAGCTTTCTTT
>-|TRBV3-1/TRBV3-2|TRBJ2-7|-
CASSQGWAGLSEQYF
TGTGCCAGCAGCCAAGGATGGGCAGGCCTGAGCGAGCAGTACTTC
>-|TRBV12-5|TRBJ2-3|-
CASAPSTDTQYF
TGTGCTAGTGCTCCTAGCACAGATACGCAGTATTTT
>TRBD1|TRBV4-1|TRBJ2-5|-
CASSQALVGRGHQETQYF
TGCGCCAGCAGCCAAGCTCTTGTGGGCAGGGGGCACCAAGAGACCCAGTACTTC
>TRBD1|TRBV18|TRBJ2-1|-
CASATRDRVYNEQFF
TGTGCCAGCGCGACCCGGGACAGGGTCTACAATGAGCAGTTCTTC